The rows below give T cell receptor beta chains drawn from one sample of a study of brain T cells in children with intractable seizures. The method was immunoSEQ multiplex PCR; TCRdb's version includes in-frame clones alone and lacks a portion of them. The sample carries 300,000 to 400,000 clones, more than 85% recorded once. This specimen consisted of peripheral blood, obtained around 5 months after surgery. Source of these receptors: a boy younger than two with tuberous sclerosis and intractable seizures. Both conserved end residues are part of each CDR3. The D gene is left open where the match is weak. Expanded clones get a size class; other rows say once, few or many, or leave the size out.

v_call	d_call	j_call	clone_size	cdr3_nt	cdr3_aa
TRBV2	-	TRBJ1-2	-	TGTGCCAGCACTGGCGGACAGTCCGGCGGCTATGGCTACACCTTC	CASTGGQSGGYGYTF
TRBV5-1	-	TRBJ2-3	-	TGCGCCAGCAGCTTGCCAGGGGGCACAGATACGCAGTATTTT	CASSLPGGTDTQYF
TRBV29-1	TRBD2	TRBJ2-7	-	TGCAGCGTCGAAGGACTAGCTAAGGAGTACGACTCCTACGAGCAGTACTTC	CSVEGLAKEYDSYEQYF
TRBV24-1	-	TRBJ2-1	-	TGTGCCACCAGTGACTTGAACAGGGATCAGGAGCAGTTCTTC	CATSDLNRDQEQFF
TRBV19	-	TRBJ2-1	-	TGTGCCAGTAGTACATACAATGAGCAGTTCTTC	CASSTYNEQFF
TRBV30	TRBD1	TRBJ1-5	-	TGTGCCTGGAGTGTACCAGGAGGACAGGGGGGTCAGCCCCAGCATTTT	CAWSVPGGQGGQPQHF
TRBV27	-	TRBJ2-1	once	TGTGCCAGCAGGGGTGTACTAGTAAACTACAATGAGCAGTTCTTC	CASRGVLVNYNEQFF
TRBV19	-	TRBJ2-7	-	TGTGCCAGTAGTATCGACAGCGTCTCCTACGAGCAGTACTTC	CASSIDSVSYEQYF
TRBV7-8	TRBD1	TRBJ1-3	once	TGTGCCAGCAGCTTAGCCGGACAGGGTCGGGGAAACACCATATATTTT	CASSLAGQGRGNTIYF
TRBV19	TRBD2	TRBJ2-1	-	TGTGCCAGTAGCTCGACTAGCGATTACAATGAGCAGTTCTTC	CASSSTSDYNEQFF
TRBV6-5	-	TRBJ2-1	-	TGTGCCAGCAGTTACCCGGGGGCTAATGAGCAGTTCTTC	CASSYPGANEQFF
TRBV9	-	TRBJ2-3	-	TGTGCCAGCAGCGTAGCTCTCTACGATATGACAGATACGCAGTATTTT	CASSVALYDMTDTQYF
TRBV2	-	TRBJ2-5	-	TGTGCCAGCAGGAGCCCGACGGAGACCCAGTACTTC	CASRSPTETQYF
TRBV4-2	-	TRBJ2-5	once	TGTGCCAGCAGCCAAGGGGGCGGGGCGCAAGAGACCCAGTACTTC	CASSQGGGAQETQYF
TRBV5-1	-	TRBJ1-4	-	TGCGCCAGCAGCGCAATATCGACAGTTGAAAAACTGTTTTTT	CASSAISTVEKLFF
TRBV3-1/TRBV3-2	-	TRBJ1-5	-	TGTGCCAGCAGCCAAGGACGAGGCGATCAGCCCCAGCATTTT	CASSQGRGDQPQHF
TRBV28	-	TRBJ1-2	-	TGTGCCAGCAGTTTATTTGGGACGGCCTCTGACGGCTACACCTTC	CASSLFGTASDGYTF
TRBV13	-	TRBJ1-1	-	TGTGCCAGCAGCTTCTCCCCGCACATGACCTACACTGAAGCTTTCTTT	CASSFSPHMTYTEAFF
TRBV5-4	TRBD2	TRBJ2-5	-	TGTGCCAGCAGCTTGGTGAAAAGGCGGGAGGTGACCCAGTACTTC	CASSLVKRREVTQYF
TRBV5-1	TRBD1	TRBJ2-3	-	TGCGCCAGCAGCTCGGACAGGGGGCAGTATTTT	CASSSDRGQYF
TRBV2	TRBD1	TRBJ2-7	-	TGTGCCAGCAGGACTGAGGACAGGACTTACGAGCAGTACTTC	CASRTEDRTYEQYF
TRBV27	TRBD1	TRBJ1-2	-	TGTGCCAGCACCCACCAGGGGGGTGAGAACTATGGCTACACCTTC	CASTHQGGENYGYTF
TRBV5-6	-	TRBJ1-2	-	TGTGCCAGCAGCTTGAATTCGGGGGCCCAGAACTATGGCTACACCTTC	CASSLNSGAQNYGYTF
TRBV9	-	TRBJ2-1	-	TGTGCCAGCAGCGCCTCCTGGGGGACGAGCTCCTACAATGAGCAGTTCTTC	CASSASWGTSSYNEQFF
TRBV29-1	-	TRBJ2-1	once	TGCAGCGTTGAAGATCCCAGCGAGAACTCCTACAATGAGCAGTTCTTC	CSVEDPSENSYNEQFF
TRBV11-2	-	TRBJ2-1	-	TGTGCCAGCAGCCCGCGGACCTGGGGCTCCTACAATGAGCAGTTCTTC	CASSPRTWGSYNEQFF
TRBV5-1	TRBD1	TRBJ1-3	-	TGCGCCAGCAGCTTGACAGGGGGCTCTGGAAACACCATATATTTT	CASSLTGGSGNTIYF
TRBV18	-	TRBJ1-5	-	TGTGCCAGCTCAAGCGACAGCTCAAATCAGCCCCAGCATTTT	CASSSDSSNQPQHF
TRBV27	-	TRBJ1-6	-	TGTGCCAGCAAAGGGACACTTTATACCCGTAATTCACCCCTCCACTTT	CASKGTLYTRNSPLHF
TRBV2	-	TRBJ1-2	-	TGTGCCAGCAGTGCCGTCAGTAGCGCCTATGGCTACACCTTC	CASSAVSSAYGYTF
TRBV2	-	TRBJ2-7	-	TGTGCCAGCAGTGAGTTGAACAACTCCTACGAGCAGTACTTC	CASSELNNSYEQYF
TRBV4-1	TRBD2	TRBJ2-5	-	TGCGCCAGCAGCCAAGAGTTGCCTAGCGGGGGGGCAATTCAAGAGACCCAGTACTTC	CASSQELPSGGAIQETQYF
TRBV5-1	-	TRBJ2-3	-	TGCGCCAGCAGCTTAACAGGGAAAGATACGCAGTATTTT	CASSLTGKDTQYF
TRBV27	TRBD1	TRBJ2-2	-	TGTGCCAGCAGTTTATATAGACCCGGGACAGGGAACACCGGGGAGCTGTTTTTT	CASSLYRPGTGNTGELFF
TRBV19	-	TRBJ2-7	once	TGTGCCAGCAGACAGGACTACGAGCAGTACTTC	CASRQDYEQYF
TRBV29-1	TRBD1	TRBJ2-7	-	TGCAGCGTTGACGGAGGGGACAGGGGGCCATACGAGCAGTACTTC	CSVDGGDRGPYEQYF
TRBV6-4	-	TRBJ1-1	-	TGTGCCAGCAGTGAACGGACGGACGGTGAAGCTTTCTTT	CASSERTDGEAFF
TRBV9	-	TRBJ1-5	once	TGTGCCAGCAGCGTAGGCCACGACGGGAGCAATCAGCCCCAGCATTTT	CASSVGHDGSNQPQHF
TRBV9	TRBD1	TRBJ2-3	-	TGTGCCAGCAGCGTAAAAGGGGGACAGGGCACAGATACGCAGTATTTT	CASSVKGGQGTDTQYF
TRBV2	TRBD1	TRBJ1-4	-	TGTGCCAGCAGTCTTTTTACCGGGACAGGGGGTGAAAAACTGTTTTTT	CASSLFTGTGGEKLFF
TRBV24-1	-	TRBJ1-2	-	TGTGCCACCAGTGATAGGGCCGGGGGTGAGGATGGCTACACCTTC	CATSDRAGGEDGYTF
TRBV2	TRBD1	TRBJ1-3	-	TGTGCCAGCAGGGGACAGGGAAAGAACACCATATATTTT	CASRGQGKNTIYF
TRBV30	-	TRBJ1-6	-	TGTGCCTGGAGTGTGAGTTCACCCCTCCACTTT	CAWSVSSPLHF
TRBV19	TRBD2	TRBJ2-7	-	TGTGCCAGTAGTATCCTTAGCGGGGGGGTCAACGAGCAGTACTTC	CASSILSGGVNEQYF
TRBV29-1	-	TRBJ1-2	-	TGCAGCGTCAATAAACCCGGGACACCAGAAGAGGGAATCGAGCTTTATGGCTACACCTTC	CSVNKPGTPEEGIELYGYTF
TRBV5-1	-	TRBJ2-6	-	TGCGCCAGCAGCTTGGCCGTTTTTGGGGCCAACGTCCTGACTTTC	CASSLAVFGANVLTF
TRBV5-1	-	TRBJ1-1	-	TGCGCCAGCAGCTTGGCCGGAGGCCAGAACACTGAAGCTTTCTTT	CASSLAGGQNTEAFF
TRBV13	TRBD1	TRBJ1-1	few	TGTGCCAGCAGCCCGAGGACAGGGGCGAACACTGAAGCTTTCTTT	CASSPRTGANTEAFF
TRBV9	TRBD1	TRBJ1-3	-	TGTGCCAGCAGCCCACGCCTATCGGACAGGGGGCCTGGAAACACCATATATTTT	CASSPRLSDRGPGNTIYF
TRBV30	TRBD2	TRBJ2-3	-	TGTGCCTGGAGTCTAGCGGGAGTGGCAGATACGCAGTATTTT	CAWSLAGVADTQYF
TRBV12-5	-	TRBJ1-1	-	TGTGCTAGTGGTTTGGTACGGAGTCGGTACCTCCTCTGGGAGACTAACACTGAAGCTTTCTTT	CASGLVRSRYLLWETNTEAFF
TRBV29-1	-	TRBJ1-2	-	TGCAGCGTTGTTGGGTTTGCGTTTGTTGGCTACACCTTC	CSVVGFAFVGYTF
TRBV9	-	TRBJ1-2	-	TGTGCCAGCAGCGTAGGCTCGGGAGGCTACACCTTC	CASSVGSGGYTF
TRBV6-5	-	TRBJ1-1	-	TGTGCCAGCAGTTACAGGGGGACCACTGAAGCTTTCTTT	CASSYRGTTEAFF
TRBV30	TRBD2	TRBJ2-5	-	TGTGCCTGGAGCAGCGGGGATACGGCGGAGACCCAGTACTTC	CAWSSGDTAETQYF